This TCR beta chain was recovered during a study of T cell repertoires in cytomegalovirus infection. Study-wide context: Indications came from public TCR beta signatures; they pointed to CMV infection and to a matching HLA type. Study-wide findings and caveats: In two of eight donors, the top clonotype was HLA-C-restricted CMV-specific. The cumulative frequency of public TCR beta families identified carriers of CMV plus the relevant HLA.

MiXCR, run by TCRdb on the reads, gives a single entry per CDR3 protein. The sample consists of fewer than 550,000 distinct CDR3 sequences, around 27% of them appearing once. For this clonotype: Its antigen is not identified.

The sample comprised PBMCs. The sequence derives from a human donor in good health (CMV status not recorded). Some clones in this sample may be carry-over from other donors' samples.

The CDR3 spells CSVGRDPIYGYTF. For the CDR3, the DNA is TGCAGCGTTGGACGGGACCCGATCTATGGCTACACCTTC. The chain recombines TRBV29-1 with TRBJ1-2, with D possibly TRBD1 on 5 matching bases. The length of the CDR3 is 13 residues. V was clipped by 4 bases and J by 4 bases, with 13 bases between them. Looked up from germline, CDR1 is SQVTM and CDR2 is ANQGSEA.